This is a list of T cell receptor beta chains from one sample in a study of patients and donors after allogeneic stem cell transplantation. From the RT-PCR reads, TCRdb called clonotypes with MiXCR, one entry per CDR3 protein. The sample yields roughly 940,000 distinct CDR3 sequences, 18% seen once. The sequenced sample was blood, either unsorted or a sorted T cell fraction (not recorded which). These receptors were taken from a human donor who was either an allogeneic HSCT recipient or a stem cell or donor lymphocyte infusion donor (not recorded which). It is not recorded whose cells these are; they may come from a transplant donor. Each CDR3 is given with its conserved first and last residue. A D gene is named only where the DNA matches it firmly. Clone size is given for some rows only: seen once, a few or many times, or a class if the clone is expanded.

cdr3_nt	cdr3_aa	j_call	d_call	clone_size	v_call
TGTGCCAGCAGTCCGGGACAGGGGTGGGACACTGAAGCTTTCTTT	CASSPGQGWDTEAFF	TRBJ1-1	TRBD1	many	TRBV27
TGTGCCACCAGAACAAGCGGGGGGGCAGATACGCAGTATTTT	CATRTSGGADTQYF	TRBJ2-3	TRBD2	.	TRBV24-1
TGTGCCAGCAGTTACTCGCTAGCGGGAGTGGTGTACGAGCAGTACTTC	CASSYSLAGVVYEQYF	TRBJ2-7	TRBD2	.	TRBV6-5
TGTGCCAGCAGCGGCGGACAGGGAATCCAGCCCCAGCATTTT	CASSGGQGIQPQHF	TRBJ1-5	TRBD1	.	TRBV3-1
TGTGCCAGCAGCTTGGATTACAGTAGCACAGATACGCAGTATTTT	CASSLDYSSTDTQYF	TRBJ2-3	.	few	TRBV5-6
TGTGCCAGCAGCTCGGAAGGGACAGGGGGCTTTGGCTACACCTTC	CASSSEGTGGFGYTF	TRBJ1-2	TRBD1	few	TRBV7-2
TGTGCCAGCAGCCGTGGATTTTCCCCCAATCAGCCCCAGCATTTT	CASSRGFSPNQPQHF	TRBJ1-5	.	few	TRBV3-1
TGTGCCAGCAGCCGGGAAACGCCCTATGGCTACACCTTC	CASSRETPYGYTF	TRBJ1-2	.	few	TRBV12-3/TRBV12-4
TGTGCCAGTAGAACCTTCGGACCGGAAAAAGCTTTCTTT	CASRTFGPEKAFF	TRBJ1-1	.	.	TRBV19
TGTGCCAGCAGCTCAGGGTGGGGCGGTGAAAAACTGTTTTTT	CASSSGWGGEKLFF	TRBJ1-4	.	.	TRBV7-2
TGTGCCAGCAGTGTAGGACAGGGACTGACTGAAGCTTTCTTT	CASSVGQGLTEAFF	TRBJ1-1	TRBD1	few	TRBV6-1
TGCGCCAGCAGCTCAATGGGACGGGCCCCCGGAGAGACCCAGTACTTC	CASSSMGRAPGETQYF	TRBJ2-5	.	.	TRBV5-1
TGTGCCAGCAGCTTATCCGGGAGGGCCTATCAGAGTGAGCAGTTCTTC	CASSLSGRAYQSEQFF	TRBJ2-1	TRBD2	.	TRBV11-2
TGTGCCAGCAGCCGGCGTGGGACAGTTTACAATGAGCAGTTCTTC	CASSRRGTVYNEQFF	TRBJ2-1	TRBD1	.	TRBV3-1
TGCGCCAGCAGCCCCGACAGGGCGGGCAATCAGCCCCAGCATTTT	CASSPDRAGNQPQHF	TRBJ1-5	TRBD1	few	TRBV4-3
TGCAGCGTCAGTGGGGGCCGAGGAACCACTGAAGCTTTCTTT	CSVSGGRGTTEAFF	TRBJ1-1	.	.	TRBV29-1